The 10 T cell receptor beta chains presented below share a single source sample, sequenced in a study of identifying expanded T cells in peripheral blood (dated by TCRdb to about 2019). Library preparation was by the immunoSEQ multiplex PCR assay. This is the immuneACCESS table as TCRdb keeps it, with only in-frame sequences that have V and J called. A part of the clones is gone; compared with another copy, unresolved V genes explain less than half, and the rest is unexplained. Recorded for this sample are 100,000 or so clones; about nine tenths of them occurred a single time. Clones ranked in the top ten supply 12% to 15% of the sample. The sequencing sample was made of blood. The receptors here all came from a person aged 18 to 75 in good health.

This chain connects TRBV13 to TRBJ1-1; 7 positions match TRBD1. The germline V gene encodes CDR1 PRHDT and CDR2 FYEKMQ (reference sequence). The CDR3 length is 12 residues. Trimming at V came to 5 bases and at J to 4 bases, leaving 1 base not matched to a gene. CDR3 in amino acids: CASSNRGTEAFF. As DNA, the CDR3 is TGTGCCAGCAGCAACAGGGGCACTGAAGCTTTCTTT.

The V and J genes are TRBV19 and TRBJ2-7, with TRBD1 matching 8 bases. J lost 5 bases, V lost 1 base, and 7 bases had no gene match. Germline lookup yields CDR1 LNHDA and CDR2 SQIVND (reference sequence). The length of the CDR3 is 15 residues. CDR3 loop: CASSIGTGSVDEQYF. In DNA form, the CDR3 reads TGTGCCAGTAGTATAGGGACAGGGTCTGTTGACGAGCAGTACTTC.

The chain combines TRBV10-3 with TRBJ2-1; 12 nucleotides line up with TRBD2. The CDR3 has 20 residues. Looked up from germline, CDR1 is ENHRY and CDR2 is SYGVKD. J was trimmed by 1 base and V by 6 bases; bases with no gene match: 16. The CDR3: CAISTTGTSGSVRSYNEQFF. The CDR3 DNA reads as TGTGCCATCAGCACTACCGGGACTAGCGGGTCTGTGCGTTCCTACAATGAGCAGTTCTTC.

The J gene is TRBJ2-2, the V gene TRBV7-3, with D perhaps matching TRBD1 (5 bases). The CDR3 is 17 residues long. The germline V and J ends were trimmed by 2 bases and 1 base, with 14 bases remaining between them. Germline CDR1 SGHTA, CDR2 FQGTGA. The CDR3 DNA follows: TGTGCCAGCAGCTTAGATTTATCGCAGGGGAACACCGGGGAGCTGTTTTTT. It yields the protein CASSLDLSQGNTGELFF.

The J gene is TRBJ2-5, the V gene TRBV7-9; D assignment may be TRBD1 or TRBD2 (6 bases each). Germline CDR1 reads SEHNR; CDR2 reads FQNEAQ (reference sequence). The V gene lost 5 bases and the J gene lost 1 base, with 11 bases spanning the gap. The CDR3 consists of 14 residues. The CDR3 spells CASSPGAVQETQYF. The CDR3 DNA follows: TGTGCCAGCAGCCCGGGGGCAGTCCAAGAGACCCAGTACTTC. Variable domain in full (rest from reference TRBV7-9 and TRBJ2-5): DTGVSQNPRHKITKRGQNVTFRCDPISEHNRLYWYRQTLGQGPEFLTYFQNEAQLEKSRLLSDRFSAERPKGSFSTLEIQRTEQGDSAMYLCASSPGAVQETQYFGPGTRLLVL.

The V and J genes are TRBV7-2 and TRBJ2-2; D is perhaps TRBD2 (6 bases). Looked up from germline, CDR1 is SGHTA and CDR2 is FQGNSA. Trimming left V 3 bases short and J 2 bases short, with 13 bases between. The CDR3 has 16 residues. The CDR3 loop reads CASSFYTGVNTGELFF. DNA of the CDR3: TGTGCCAGCAGCTTTTACACGGGAGTAAACACCGGGGAGCTGTTTTTT.

This chain connects TRBV18 to TRBJ1-4; D gene unclear. V lost 3 bases and J 7 bases, leaving 18 bases between the germline ends. The CDR3 is made up of 16 amino acids. Germline loops: CDR1 KGHSH, CDR2 LQKENI. CDR3 amino acids: CASSPPNRAPTEKLFF. The CDR3 nucleotides are TGTGCCAGCTCACCTCCGAACCGGGCCCCCACTGAAAAACTGTTTTTT.

V is TRBV5-1 and J is TRBJ2-5; TRBD1 might be the D (5 bases). V gave up 0 bases and J gave up 3 bases, with 12 bases separating them. The length of the CDR3 is 15 residues. Germline lookup yields CDR1 SGHRS and CDR2 YFSETQ. DNA of the CDR3: TGCGCCAGCAGCTTGGGGCAGGGCCGCGAAGAGACCCAGTACTTC. It encodes CASSLGQGREETQYF.

This clone was found once. J is TRBJ2-3 and V is TRBV30; TRBD2 is a possible D gene (5 bases). From germline, CDR1 is GTSNPN and CDR2 SVGIG (reference sequence). This CDR3 is built from 14 residues. V shed 4 bases and J shed 3 bases, with 14 bases lying between them. CDR3 sequence: CAWILGSWTDTQYF. The CDR3 DNA sequence: TGTGCCTGGATTCTGGGGAGTTGGACAGATACGCAGTATTTT.

This clone was found once. This sequence joins TRBV7-2 and TRBJ1-5; the D is unclear. V lost 0 bases and J lost 0, with 12 bases in between. Germline-derived CDR1 and CDR2 are SGHTA and FQGNSA. This CDR3 has 17 amino acids. The CDR3 nucleotides are TGTGCCAGCAGCTTAGCCCCCCACGGATATAGCAATCAGCCCCAGCATTTT. This translates into CASSLAPHGYSNQPQHF.